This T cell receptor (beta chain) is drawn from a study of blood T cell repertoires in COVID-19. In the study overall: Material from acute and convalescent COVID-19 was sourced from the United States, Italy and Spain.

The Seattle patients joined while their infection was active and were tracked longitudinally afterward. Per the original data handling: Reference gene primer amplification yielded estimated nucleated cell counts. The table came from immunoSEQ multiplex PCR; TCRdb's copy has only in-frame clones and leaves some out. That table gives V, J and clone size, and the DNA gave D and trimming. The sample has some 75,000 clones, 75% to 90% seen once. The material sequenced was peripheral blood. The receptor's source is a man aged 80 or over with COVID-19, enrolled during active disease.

CDR3 sequence reads: CASSPSGAYEQYF. CDR3 bases: TGTGCCAGCTCACCATCAGGGGCCTACGAGCAGTACTTC. The chain combines TRBV18 with TRBJ2-7; D is possibly TRBD1 (6 bases). CDR3 length: 13 residues. Trimming left V 2 bases short and J 2 bases short, with 7 bases between. Germline-derived CDR1 and CDR2 are KGHSH and LQKENI.